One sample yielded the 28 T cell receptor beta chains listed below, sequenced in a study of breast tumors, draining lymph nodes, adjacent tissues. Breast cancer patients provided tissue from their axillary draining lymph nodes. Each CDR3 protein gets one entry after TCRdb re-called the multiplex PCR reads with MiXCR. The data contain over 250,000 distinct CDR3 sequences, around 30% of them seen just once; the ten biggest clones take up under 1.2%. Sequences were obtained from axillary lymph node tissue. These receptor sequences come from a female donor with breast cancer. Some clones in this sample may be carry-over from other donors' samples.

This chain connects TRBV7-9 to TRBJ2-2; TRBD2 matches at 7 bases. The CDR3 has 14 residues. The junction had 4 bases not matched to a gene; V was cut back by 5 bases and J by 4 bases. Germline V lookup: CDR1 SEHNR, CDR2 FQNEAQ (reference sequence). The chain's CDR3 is CASSLTGGTGELFF. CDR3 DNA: TGTGCCAGCAGCCTGACGGGAGGCACCGGGGAGCTGTTTTTT.

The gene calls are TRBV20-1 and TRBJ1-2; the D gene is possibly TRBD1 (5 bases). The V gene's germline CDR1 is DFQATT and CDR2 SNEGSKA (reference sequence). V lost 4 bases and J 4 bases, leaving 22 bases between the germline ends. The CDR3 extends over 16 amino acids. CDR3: CSAKTSGTAPGYGYTF. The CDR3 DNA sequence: TGCAGTGCTAAGACTAGCGGGACGGCACCTGGCTATGGCTACACCTTC.

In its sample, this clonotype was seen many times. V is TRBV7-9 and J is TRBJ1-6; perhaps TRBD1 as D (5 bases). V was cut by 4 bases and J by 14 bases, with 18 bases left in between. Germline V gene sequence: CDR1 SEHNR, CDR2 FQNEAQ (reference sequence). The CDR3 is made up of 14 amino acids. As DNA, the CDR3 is TGTGCCAGCAGCTCTACCGAGGGGCGCGTATCCCTCCACTTT. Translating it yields CASSSTEGRVSLHF.

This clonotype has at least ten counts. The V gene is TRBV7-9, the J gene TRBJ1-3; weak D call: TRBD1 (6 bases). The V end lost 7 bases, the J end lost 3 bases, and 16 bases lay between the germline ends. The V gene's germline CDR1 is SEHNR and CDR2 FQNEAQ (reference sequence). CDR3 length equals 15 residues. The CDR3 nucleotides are TGTGCCAGCACTTTGGGGGGGGCTCTTGGAAACACCATATATTTT. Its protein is CASTLGGALGNTIYF.

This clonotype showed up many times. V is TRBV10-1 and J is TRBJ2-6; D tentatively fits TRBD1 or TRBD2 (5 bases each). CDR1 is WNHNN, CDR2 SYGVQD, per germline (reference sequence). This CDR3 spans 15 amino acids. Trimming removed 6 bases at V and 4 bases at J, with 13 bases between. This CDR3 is CASSMAGTGANVLTF. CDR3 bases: TGCGCCAGCAGCATGGCAGGGACCGGGGCCAACGTCCTGACTTTC.

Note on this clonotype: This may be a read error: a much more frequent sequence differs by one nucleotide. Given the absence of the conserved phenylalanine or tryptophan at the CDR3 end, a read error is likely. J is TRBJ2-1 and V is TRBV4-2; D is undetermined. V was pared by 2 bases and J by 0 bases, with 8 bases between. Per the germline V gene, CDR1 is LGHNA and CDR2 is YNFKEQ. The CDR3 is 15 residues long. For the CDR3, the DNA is TGTGCCAGCAGCCAAATCTCCTACTCCTACAATGAGCAGTTCCTC. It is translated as CASSQISYSYNEQFL.

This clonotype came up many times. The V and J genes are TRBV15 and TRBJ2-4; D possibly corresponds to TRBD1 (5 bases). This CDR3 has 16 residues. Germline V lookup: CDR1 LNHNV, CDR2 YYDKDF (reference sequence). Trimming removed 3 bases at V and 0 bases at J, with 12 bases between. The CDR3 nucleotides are TGTGCCACCAGCAGTTCGACAGCAGTAGCCAAAAACATTCAGTACTTC. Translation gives CATSSSTAVAKNIQYF.

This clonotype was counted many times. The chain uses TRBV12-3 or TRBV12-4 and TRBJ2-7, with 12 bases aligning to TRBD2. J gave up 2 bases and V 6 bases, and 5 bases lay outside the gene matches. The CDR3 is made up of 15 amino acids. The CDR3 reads CASRPRLAGAYEQYF. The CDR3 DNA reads TGTGCCAGCAGACCTCGACTAGCGGGAGCCTACGAGCAGTACTTC.

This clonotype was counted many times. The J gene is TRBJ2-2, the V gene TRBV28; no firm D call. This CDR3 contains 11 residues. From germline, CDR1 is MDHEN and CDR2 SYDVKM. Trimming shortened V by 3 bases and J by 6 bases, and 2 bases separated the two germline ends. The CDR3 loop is CASSLSGELFF. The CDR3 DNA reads TGTGCCAGCAGTTTGTCCGGGGAGCTGTTTTTT.

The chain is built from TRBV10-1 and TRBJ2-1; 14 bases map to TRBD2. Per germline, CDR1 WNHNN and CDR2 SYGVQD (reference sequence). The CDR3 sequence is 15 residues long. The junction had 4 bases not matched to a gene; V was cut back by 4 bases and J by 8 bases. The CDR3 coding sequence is TGCGCCAGCAGTGCCGGGACTAGCGGGAGCGATGAGCAGTTCTTC. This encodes CASSAGTSGSDEQFF.

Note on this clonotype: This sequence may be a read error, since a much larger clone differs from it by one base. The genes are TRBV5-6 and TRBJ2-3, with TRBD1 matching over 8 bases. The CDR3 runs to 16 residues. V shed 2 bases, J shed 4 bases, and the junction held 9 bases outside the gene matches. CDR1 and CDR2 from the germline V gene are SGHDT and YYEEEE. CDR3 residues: CASSFRGRTSADTQYF. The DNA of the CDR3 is TGTGCCAGCAGCTTCAGGGGGCGGACTTCCGCAGATACGCAGTATTTT.

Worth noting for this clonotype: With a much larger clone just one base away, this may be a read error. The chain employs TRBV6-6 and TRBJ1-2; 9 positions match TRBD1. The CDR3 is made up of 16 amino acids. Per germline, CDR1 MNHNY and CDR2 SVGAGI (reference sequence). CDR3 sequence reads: CANSYARDRETRGYTF. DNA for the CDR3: TGTGCCAACAGTTACGCGCGGGACAGGGAAACTAGGGGCTACACCTTC.

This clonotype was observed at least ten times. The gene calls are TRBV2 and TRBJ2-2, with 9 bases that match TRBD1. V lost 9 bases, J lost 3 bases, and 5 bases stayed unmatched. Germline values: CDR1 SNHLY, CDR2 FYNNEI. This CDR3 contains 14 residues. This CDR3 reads CARGRTGDTGELFF. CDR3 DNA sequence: TGTGCCAGGGGACGGACAGGGGACACCGGGGAGCTGTTTTTT.

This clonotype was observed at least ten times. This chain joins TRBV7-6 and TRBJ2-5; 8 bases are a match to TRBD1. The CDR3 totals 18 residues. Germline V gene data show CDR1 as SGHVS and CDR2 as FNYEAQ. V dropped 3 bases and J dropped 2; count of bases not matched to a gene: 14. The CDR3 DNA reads TGTGCCAGCAGCTTCGCCCCCTCAGGGGGCCTATCACAAGAGACCCAGTACTTC. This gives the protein CASSFAPSGGLSQETQYF. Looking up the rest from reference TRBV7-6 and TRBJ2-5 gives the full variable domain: GAGVSQSPRYKVTKRGQDVALRCDPISGHVSLYWYRQALGQGPEFLTYFNYEAQQDKSGLPNDRFSAERPEGSISTLTIQRTEQRDSAMYRCASSFAPSGGLSQETQYFGPGTRLLVL.

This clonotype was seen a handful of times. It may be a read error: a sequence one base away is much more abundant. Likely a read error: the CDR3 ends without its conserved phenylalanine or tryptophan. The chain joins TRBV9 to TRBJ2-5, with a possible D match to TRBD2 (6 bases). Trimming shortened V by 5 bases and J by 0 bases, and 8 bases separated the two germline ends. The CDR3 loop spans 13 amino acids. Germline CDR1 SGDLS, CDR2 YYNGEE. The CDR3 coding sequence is TGTGCCAGCAGTCGGGAGCACCAAGAGACCCAGTACTCC. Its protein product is CASSREHQETQYS.

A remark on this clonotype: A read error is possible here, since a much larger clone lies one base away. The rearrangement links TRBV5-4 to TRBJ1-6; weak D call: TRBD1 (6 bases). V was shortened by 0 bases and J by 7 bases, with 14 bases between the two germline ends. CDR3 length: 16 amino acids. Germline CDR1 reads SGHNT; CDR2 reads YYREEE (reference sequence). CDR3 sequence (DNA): TGTGCCAGCAGCTTGGGGTCCACGGGGGCGAATTCACCCCTCCACTTT. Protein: CASSLGSTGANSPLHF. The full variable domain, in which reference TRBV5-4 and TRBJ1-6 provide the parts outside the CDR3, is ETGVTQSPTHLIKTRGQQVTLRCSSQSGHNTVSWYQQALGQGPQFIFQYYREEENGRGNFPPRFSGLQFPNYSSELNVNALELDDSALYLCASSLGSTGANSPLHFGNGTRLTVT.

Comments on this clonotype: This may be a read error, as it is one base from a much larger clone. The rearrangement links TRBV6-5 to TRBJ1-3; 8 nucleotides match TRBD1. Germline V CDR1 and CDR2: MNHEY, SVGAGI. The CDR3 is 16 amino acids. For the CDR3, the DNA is TGTACCAGCAGATCCCAGGGGGCTTCTGCTGGAAACACCATATATTTT. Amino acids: CTSRSQGASAGNTIYF.

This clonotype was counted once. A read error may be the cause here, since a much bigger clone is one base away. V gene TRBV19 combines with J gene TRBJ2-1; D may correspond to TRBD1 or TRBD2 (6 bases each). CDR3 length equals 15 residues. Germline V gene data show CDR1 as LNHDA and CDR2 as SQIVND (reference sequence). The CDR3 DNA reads TGTGCCAGTAAAAGGGGGGCGGCCTCTCTCAATGAGCAGCTCTTC. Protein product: CASKRGAASLNEQLF.

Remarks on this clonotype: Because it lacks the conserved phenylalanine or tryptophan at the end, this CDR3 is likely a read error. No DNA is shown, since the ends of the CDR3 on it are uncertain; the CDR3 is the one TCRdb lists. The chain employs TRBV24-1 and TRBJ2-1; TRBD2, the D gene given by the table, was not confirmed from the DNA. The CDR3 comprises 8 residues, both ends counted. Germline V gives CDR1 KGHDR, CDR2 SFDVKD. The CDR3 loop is CATSAGTS.

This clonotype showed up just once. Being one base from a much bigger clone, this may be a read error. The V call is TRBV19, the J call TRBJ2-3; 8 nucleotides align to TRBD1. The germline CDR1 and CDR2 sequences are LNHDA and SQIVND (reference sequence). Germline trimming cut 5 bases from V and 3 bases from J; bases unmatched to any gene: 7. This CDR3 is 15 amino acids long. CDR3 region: CASSVDRGFTDTQYF. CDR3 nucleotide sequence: TGTGCCAGTAGTGTTGACAGGGGCTTTACAGATACGCAGTATTTT. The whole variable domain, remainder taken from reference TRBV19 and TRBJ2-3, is DGGITQSPKYLFRKEGQNVTLSCEQNLNHDAMYWYRQDPGQGLRLIYYSQIVNDFQKGDIAEGYSVSREKKESFPLTVTSAQKNPTAFYLCASSVDRGFTDTQYFGPGTRLTVL.

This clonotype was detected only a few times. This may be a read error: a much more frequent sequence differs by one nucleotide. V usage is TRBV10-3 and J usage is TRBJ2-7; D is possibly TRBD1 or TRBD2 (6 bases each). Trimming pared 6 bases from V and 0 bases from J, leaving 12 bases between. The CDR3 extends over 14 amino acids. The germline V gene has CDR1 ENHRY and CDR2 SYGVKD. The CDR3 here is CAIRTGAGSYEQYF. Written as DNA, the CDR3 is TGTGCCATCAGGACGGGGGCGGGCTCCTACGAGCAGTACTTC.

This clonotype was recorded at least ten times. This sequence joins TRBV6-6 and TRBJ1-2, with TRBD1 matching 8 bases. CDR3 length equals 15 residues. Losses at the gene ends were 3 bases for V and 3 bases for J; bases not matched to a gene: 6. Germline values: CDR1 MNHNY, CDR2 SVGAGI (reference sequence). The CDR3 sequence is CASSYGQGGDYGYTF. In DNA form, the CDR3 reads TGTGCCAGCAGTTATGGACAGGGCGGGGACTATGGCTACACCTTC.

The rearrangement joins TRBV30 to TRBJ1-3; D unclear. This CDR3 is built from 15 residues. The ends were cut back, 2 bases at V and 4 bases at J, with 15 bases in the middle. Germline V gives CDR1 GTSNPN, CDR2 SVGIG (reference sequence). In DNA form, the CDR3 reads TGTGCCTGGAGTAAGGTCCGGCTTGGGGGAAACACCATATATTTT. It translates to CAWSKVRLGGNTIYF.

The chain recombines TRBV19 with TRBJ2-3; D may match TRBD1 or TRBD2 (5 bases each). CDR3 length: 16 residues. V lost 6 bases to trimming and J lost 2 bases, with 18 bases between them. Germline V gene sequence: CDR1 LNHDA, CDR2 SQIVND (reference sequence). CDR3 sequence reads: CASSGTGWAHTDTQYF. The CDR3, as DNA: TGTGCCAGTAGCGGGACCGGTTGGGCCCACACAGATACGCAGTATTTT.

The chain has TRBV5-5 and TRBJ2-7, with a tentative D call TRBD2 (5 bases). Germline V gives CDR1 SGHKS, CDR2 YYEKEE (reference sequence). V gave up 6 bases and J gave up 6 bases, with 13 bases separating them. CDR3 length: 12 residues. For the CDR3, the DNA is TGTGCCAGCAACGGGGTTGATTCCGAGCAGTACTTC. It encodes CASNGVDSEQYF.

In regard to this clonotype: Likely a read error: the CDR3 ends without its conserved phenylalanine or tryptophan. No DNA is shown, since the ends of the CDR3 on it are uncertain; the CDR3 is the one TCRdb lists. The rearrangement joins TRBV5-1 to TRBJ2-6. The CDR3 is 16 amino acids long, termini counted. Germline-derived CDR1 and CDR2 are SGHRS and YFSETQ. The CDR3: CASSTQASSGANVLVL.

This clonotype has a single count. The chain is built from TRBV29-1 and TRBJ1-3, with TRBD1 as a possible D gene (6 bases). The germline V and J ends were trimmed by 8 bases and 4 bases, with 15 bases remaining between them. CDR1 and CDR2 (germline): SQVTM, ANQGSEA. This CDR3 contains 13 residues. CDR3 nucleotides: TGCAGCTTAAGAGGGGGAGTCGGAAACACCATATATTTT. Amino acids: CSLRGGVGNTIYF.

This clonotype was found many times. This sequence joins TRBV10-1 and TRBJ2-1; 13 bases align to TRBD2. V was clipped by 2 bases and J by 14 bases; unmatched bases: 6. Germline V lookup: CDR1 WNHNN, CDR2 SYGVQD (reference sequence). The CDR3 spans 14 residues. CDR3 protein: CASSETGLAGNKFF. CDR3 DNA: TGCGCCAGCAGTGAGACGGGACTAGCGGGAAACAAGTTCTTC.